The 14 T cell receptor beta chains in this list originate from one sample, sequenced in a study of blood T cells in healthy people across ages. A sample-barcoded 5' primer and a J-beta primer mix were used in a second PCR of about 6 to 12 cycles. TCRdb redid the calling of the 5' RACE reads with MiXCR, one entry per CDR3 protein. Of fewer than 2 million distinct CDR3 sequences listed, approximately 39% were seen once; the top ten hold around 23%. Sequencing was done on a sample of blood. The origin of the receptors is a human donor in good health.

This clonotype has more than one count but fewer than ten. The chain has TRBV10-3 and TRBJ2-1; 8 nucleotides align to TRBD2. Germline CDR1 is ENHRY and CDR2 is SYGVKD. This CDR3 is 16 amino acids long. V gave up 2 bases and J gave up 2 bases; unmatched junction bases: 5. The CDR3 loop is CAISERAGAPYNEQFF. CDR3 coding DNA: TGTGCCATCAGTGAGAGAGCGGGGGCCCCCTACAATGAGCAGTTCTTC.

This clonotype has a count of ten or more. The chain employs TRBV29-1 and TRBJ2-3, with D unclear. CDR1 is SQVTM, CDR2 ANQGSEA, per germline. The CDR3 has 11 residues. The V and J ends lost 0 bases and 2 bases respectively, with 0 bases between them. CDR3 nucleotides: TGCAGCGTTGAAGACACAGATACGCAGTATTTT. Translating gives CSVEDTDTQYF.

The sample holds a few counts of this clonotype. The chain is built from TRBV2 and TRBJ1-2; 8 bases are shared with TRBD1. J was trimmed by 4 bases and V by 0 bases; bases with no gene match: 1. The CDR3 has 14 residues. CDR1 and CDR2 (germline): SNHLY, FYNNEI. CDR3 bases: TGTGCCAGCAGTGAAGCGGACAGGGTCTATGGCTACACCTTC. Its translation: CASSEADRVYGYTF.

This clonotype was detected only a few times. The rearrangement joins TRBV10-3 to TRBJ2-7; D remains ambiguous. V was trimmed by 3 bases and J by 3 bases, leaving 6 bases between them. Germline CDR1 is ENHRY and CDR2 is SYGVKD. The CDR3 has 12 residues. CDR3 in DNA: TGTGCCATCAGTGATCCTGACTACGAGCAGTACTTC. Encoded protein: CAISDPDYEQYF.

The chain joins TRBV20-1 to TRBJ1-2, with D possibly TRBD1 on 5 matching bases. Trimming pared 5 bases from V and 6 bases from J, leaving 16 bases between. Germline V lookup: CDR1 DFQATT, CDR2 SNEGSKA (reference sequence). CDR3 length: 13 residues. The CDR3 coding sequence is TGCAGTGCTCGCAGGGATTCGTGGGATGGCTACACCTTC. Residues: CSARRDSWDGYTF.

This chain uses TRBV6-2 or TRBV6-3 with TRBJ2-1; TRBD2 is a possible D gene (5 bases). Between the trimmed V and J ends, which lost 5 bases and 12 bases, there was a span of 20 bases. The CDR3 loop spans 14 amino acids. Germline lookup yields CDR1 MNHEY and CDR2 SVGEGT. CDR3 DNA: TGTGCCAGCAGTCAAGGACTTACGACGTATGGGCAGTTCTTC. It encodes CASSQGLTTYGQFF.

V gene TRBV15 combines with J gene TRBJ2-7, with 9 bases fitting TRBD1. Germline V gene sequence: CDR1 LNHNV, CDR2 YYDKDF (reference sequence). V was pared by 5 bases and J by 2 bases, with 7 bases of the junction left unmatched. The CDR3 totals 15 residues. CDR3 amino acids: CATSGRDRAAYEQYF. The CDR3 bases are TGTGCCACCAGCGGCCGGGACAGGGCTGCCTACGAGCAGTACTTC.

This clonotype was recorded many times. The rearrangement joins TRBV20-1 to TRBJ2-1; tentative D call: TRBD2 (6 bases). The CDR3 consists of 13 residues. Germline CDR1 reads DFQATT; CDR2 reads SNEGSKA (reference sequence). Between the trimmed V and J ends, which lost 1 base and 6 bases, there was a span of 10 bases. CDR3 loop: CSARVGTRNEQFF. As DNA, the CDR3 is TGCAGTGCTAGAGTCGGGACTCGCAATGAGCAGTTCTTC.

The rearrangement links TRBV5-1 to TRBJ1-1, with 10 bases fitting TRBD1. The germline V gene has CDR1 SGHRS and CDR2 YFSETQ. V shed 4 bases, J shed 3 bases, and the junction held 9 bases outside the gene matches. This CDR3 region has 16 residues. CDR3 in amino acids: CASSRTGGGVDTEAFF. In DNA form, the CDR3 reads TGCGCCAGCAGCCGGACAGGGGGAGGGGTTGACACTGAAGCTTTCTTT.

This chain joins TRBV4-3 and TRBJ2-5; D may be TRBD2 (7 bases). V was trimmed by 0 bases and J by 1 base, leaving 18 bases between them. In germline, CDR1 is LGHNA, CDR2 YSLEER. The CDR3 totals 18 residues. In DNA, the CDR3 is TGCGCCAGCAGCCAAGAACAGGGACGGGGGGATCTCCAAGAGACCCAGTACTTC. It codes for CASSQEQGRGDLQETQYF.

The chain has TRBV9 and TRBJ1-1; TRBD1 might be the D (5 bases). Trimming pared 3 bases from V and 1 base from J, leaving 19 bases between. CDR3 size: 17 residues. The V gene's germline CDR1 is SGDLS and CDR2 YYNGEE. The CDR3 DNA reads as TGTGCCAGCAGCGAGTCCAGGGTGTCGGGGGAGAACACTGAAGCTTTCTTT. Its protein is CASSESRVSGENTEAFF.

The chain carries TRBV12-3 or TRBV12-4 and TRBJ1-5; unclear D gene. V was cut by 3 bases and J by 5 bases, with 11 bases left in between. The CDR3 is 14 residues long. CDR3 region: CASSLVGSDQPQHF. The CDR3, as DNA: TGTGCCAGCAGTTTGGTAGGGAGCGATCAGCCCCAGCATTTT.

A few counts support this clonotype. The rearrangement uses TRBV29-1 and TRBJ1-1, with 7 bases that match TRBD1. V shed 7 bases and J 4 bases; nucleotides not matched to a gene: 6. The CDR3 is 12 amino acids. Germline V gene data show CDR1 as SQVTM and CDR2 as ANQGSEA. The CDR3 sequence is CSAGSGGTEAFF. CDR3 in DNA: TGCAGCGCGGGATCAGGGGGCACTGAAGCTTTCTTT.

This clonotype came up a few times. This chain connects TRBV20-1 to TRBJ1-1; D remains ambiguous. The CDR3 has 11 residues. V was trimmed by 2 bases and J by 5 bases, leaving 6 bases between them. Germline-derived CDR1 and CDR2 are DFQATT and SNEGSKA (reference sequence). The CDR3 region has the DNA TGCAGTGCTAGACATGGGACTGAAGCTTTCTTT. Its protein is CSARHGTEAFF.